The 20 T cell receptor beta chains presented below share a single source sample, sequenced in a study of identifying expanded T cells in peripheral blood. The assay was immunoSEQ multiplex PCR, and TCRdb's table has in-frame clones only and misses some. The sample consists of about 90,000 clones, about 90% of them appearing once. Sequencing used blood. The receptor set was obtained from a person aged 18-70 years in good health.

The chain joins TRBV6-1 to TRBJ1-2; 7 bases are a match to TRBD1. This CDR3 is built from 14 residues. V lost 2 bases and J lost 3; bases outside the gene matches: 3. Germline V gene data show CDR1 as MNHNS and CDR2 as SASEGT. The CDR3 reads CASSEYGTDYGYTF. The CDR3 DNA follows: TGTGCCAGCAGTGAATATGGGACAGACTATGGCTACACCTTC.

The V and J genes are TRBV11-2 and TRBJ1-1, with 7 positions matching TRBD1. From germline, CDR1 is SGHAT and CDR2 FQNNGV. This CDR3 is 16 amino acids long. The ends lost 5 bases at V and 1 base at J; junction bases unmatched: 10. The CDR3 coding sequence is TGTGCCAGCAGCCTCGGGACAGCCAAGAGGAACACTGAAGCTTTCTTT. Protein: CASSLGTAKRNTEAFF.

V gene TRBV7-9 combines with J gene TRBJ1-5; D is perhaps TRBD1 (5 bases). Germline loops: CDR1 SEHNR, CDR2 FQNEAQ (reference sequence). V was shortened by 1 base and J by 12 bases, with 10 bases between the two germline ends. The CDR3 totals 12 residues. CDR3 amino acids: CASSLERGLQHF. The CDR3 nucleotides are TGTGCCAGCAGCTTAGAGAGGGGTCTCCAGCATTTT.

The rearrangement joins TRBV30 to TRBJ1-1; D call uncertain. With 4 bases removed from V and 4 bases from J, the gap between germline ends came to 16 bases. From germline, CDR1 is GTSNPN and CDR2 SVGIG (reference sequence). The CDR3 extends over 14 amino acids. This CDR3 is CAWNVETLGTEAFF. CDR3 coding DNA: TGTGCCTGGAACGTCGAGACGCTGGGCACTGAAGCTTTCTTT. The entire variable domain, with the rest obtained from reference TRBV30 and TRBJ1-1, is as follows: SQTIHQWPATLVQPVGSPLSLECTVEGTSNPNLYWYRQAAGRGLQLLFYSVGIGQISSEVPQNLSASRPQDRQFILSSKKLLLSDSGFYLCAWNVETLGTEAFFGQGTRLTVV.

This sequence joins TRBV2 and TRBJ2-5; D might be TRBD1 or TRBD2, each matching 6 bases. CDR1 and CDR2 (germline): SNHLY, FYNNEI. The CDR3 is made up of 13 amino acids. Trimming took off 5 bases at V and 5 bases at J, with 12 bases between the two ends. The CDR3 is CASSPLGGETQYF. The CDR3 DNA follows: TGTGCCAGCAGTCCTCTAGGGGGGGAGACCCAGTACTTC.

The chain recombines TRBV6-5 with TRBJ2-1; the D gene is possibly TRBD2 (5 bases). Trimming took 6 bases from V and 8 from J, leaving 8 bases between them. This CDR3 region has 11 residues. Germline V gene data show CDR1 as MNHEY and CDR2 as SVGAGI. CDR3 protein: CASSLGDEQFF. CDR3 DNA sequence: TGTGCCAGCAGCCTGGGAGATGAGCAGTTCTTC.

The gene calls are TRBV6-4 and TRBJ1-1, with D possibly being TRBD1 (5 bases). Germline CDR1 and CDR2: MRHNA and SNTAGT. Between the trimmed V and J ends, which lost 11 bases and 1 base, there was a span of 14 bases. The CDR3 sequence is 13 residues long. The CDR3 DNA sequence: TGTGCCCCCCAGGGCGGTGGGAACACTGAAGCTTTCTTT. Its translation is CAPQGGGNTEAFF.

In nucleotides, the CDR3 is TGTGCCAGCAGTCGGACCTGGGACAATGAGCAGTTCTTC. Protein sequence: CASSRTWDNEQFF. The rearrangement links TRBV27 to TRBJ2-1; D unclear. The V and J ends lost 5 bases and 5 bases respectively, with 10 bases between them. CDR3 size: 13 residues. Germline assignment: CDR1 MNHEY and CDR2 SMNVEV (reference sequence).

CDR3 bases: TGTGCCAGCAGCTTCGGTGGAGGGACTGAAGCTTTCTTT. Translating gives CASSFGGGTEAFF. The chain links TRBV7-8 to TRBJ1-1; D is ambiguous. The V and J ends lost 3 bases and 5 bases respectively, with 10 bases between them. Germline loops: CDR1 SGHVS, CDR2 FQNEAQ. The length of the CDR3 is 13 residues.

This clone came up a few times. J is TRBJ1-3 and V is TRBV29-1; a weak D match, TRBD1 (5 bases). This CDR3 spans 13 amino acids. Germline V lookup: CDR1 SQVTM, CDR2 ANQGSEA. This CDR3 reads CSVATVSGNTIYF. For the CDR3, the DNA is TGCAGTGTGGCGACAGTCTCTGGAAACACCATATATTTT.

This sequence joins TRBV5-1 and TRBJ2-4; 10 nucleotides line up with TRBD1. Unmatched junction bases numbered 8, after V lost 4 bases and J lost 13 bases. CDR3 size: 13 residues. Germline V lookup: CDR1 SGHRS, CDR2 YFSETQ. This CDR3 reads CASSPVPGQGQYF. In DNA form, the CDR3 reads TGCGCCAGCAGCCCCGTCCCGGGACAGGGGCAGTACTTC.

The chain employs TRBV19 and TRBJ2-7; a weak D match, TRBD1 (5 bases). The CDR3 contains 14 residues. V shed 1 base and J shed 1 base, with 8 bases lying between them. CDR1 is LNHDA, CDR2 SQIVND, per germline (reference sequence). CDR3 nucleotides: TGTGCCAGTAGTATAGGGGGCGCATCCTACGAGCAGTACTTC. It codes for CASSIGGASYEQYF.

CDR3 bases: TGTGCCAGCTCGGACACAGATACGCAGTATTTT. Its protein is CASSDTDTQYF. The J gene is TRBJ2-3, the V gene TRBV18, with D uncertain. The V gene lost 6 bases and the J gene lost 2 bases, with 3 bases spanning the gap. CDR1 is KGHSH, CDR2 LQKENI, per germline. The CDR3 covers 11 residues.

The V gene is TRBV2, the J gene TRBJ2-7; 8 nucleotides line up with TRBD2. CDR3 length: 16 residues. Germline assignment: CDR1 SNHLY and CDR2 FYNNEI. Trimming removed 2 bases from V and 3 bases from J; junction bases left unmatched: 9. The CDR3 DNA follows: TGTGCCAGCAGTGAATCTCAAGCGGGGGACTTCTACGAGCAGTACTTC. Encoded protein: CASSESQAGDFYEQYF.

CDR3 bases: TGCGCCAGCAGCCAAGAAGTCGACAGGGGGTATGAAAAACTGTTTTTT. Residues: CASSQEVDRGYEKLFF. The chain combines TRBV4-3 with TRBJ1-4; 9 bases match TRBD1. CDR1 LGHNA and CDR2 YSLEER come from the germline V gene. This CDR3 has 16 amino acids. Trimming took 0 bases from V and 6 from J; bases not matched to a gene: 5.

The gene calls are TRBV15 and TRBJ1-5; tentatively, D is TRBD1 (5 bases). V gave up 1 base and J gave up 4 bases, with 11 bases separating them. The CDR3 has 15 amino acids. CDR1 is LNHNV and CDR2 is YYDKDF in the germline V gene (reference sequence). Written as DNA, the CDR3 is TGTGCCACCAGCAGAGGGAGGACACAGAATCAGCCCCAGCATTTT. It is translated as CATSRGRTQNQPQHF.

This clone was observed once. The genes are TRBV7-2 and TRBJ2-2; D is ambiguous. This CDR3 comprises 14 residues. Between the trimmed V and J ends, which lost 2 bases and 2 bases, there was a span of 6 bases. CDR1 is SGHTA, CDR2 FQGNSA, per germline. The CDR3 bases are TGTGCCAGCAGCTTACGGCACAACACCGGGGAGCTGTTTTTT. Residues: CASSLRHNTGELFF. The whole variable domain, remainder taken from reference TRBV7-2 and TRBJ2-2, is GAGVSQSPSNKVTEKGKDVELRCDPISGHTALYWYRQSLGQGLEFLIYFQGNSAPDKSGLPSDRFSAERTGGSVSTLTIQRTQQEDSAVYLCASSLRHNTGELFFGEGSRLTVL.

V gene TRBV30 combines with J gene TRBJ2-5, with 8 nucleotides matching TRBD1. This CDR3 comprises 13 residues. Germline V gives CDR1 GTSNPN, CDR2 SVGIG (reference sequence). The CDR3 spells CAWGTGPSGTQYF. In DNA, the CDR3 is TGTGCTTGGGGGACAGGCCCTTCGGGGACCCAGTACTTC.

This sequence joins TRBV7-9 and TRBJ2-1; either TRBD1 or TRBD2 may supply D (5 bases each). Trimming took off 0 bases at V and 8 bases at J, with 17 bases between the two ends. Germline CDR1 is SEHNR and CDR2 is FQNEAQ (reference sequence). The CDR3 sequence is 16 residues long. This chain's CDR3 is CASSLAYSGGVDEQFF. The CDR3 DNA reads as TGTGCCAGCAGCTTAGCCTATTCTGGGGGAGTGGATGAGCAGTTCTTC.

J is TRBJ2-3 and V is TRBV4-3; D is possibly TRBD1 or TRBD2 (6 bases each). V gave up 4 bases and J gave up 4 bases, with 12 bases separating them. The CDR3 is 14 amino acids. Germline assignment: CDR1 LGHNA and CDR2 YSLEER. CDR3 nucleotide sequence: TGCGCCAGCAGCCCCCGGGGGCTGTCAGATACGCAGTATTTT. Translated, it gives CASSPRGLSDTQYF.